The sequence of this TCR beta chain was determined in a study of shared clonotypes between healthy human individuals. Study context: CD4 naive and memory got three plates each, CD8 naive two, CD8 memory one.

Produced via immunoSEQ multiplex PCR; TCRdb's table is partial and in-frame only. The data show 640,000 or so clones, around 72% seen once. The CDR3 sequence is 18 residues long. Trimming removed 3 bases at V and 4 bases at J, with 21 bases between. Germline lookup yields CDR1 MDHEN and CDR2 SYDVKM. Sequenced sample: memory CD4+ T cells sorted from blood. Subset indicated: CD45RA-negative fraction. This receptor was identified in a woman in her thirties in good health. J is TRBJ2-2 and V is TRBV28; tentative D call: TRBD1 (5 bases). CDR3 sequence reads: CASSFPQGSEWVTGELFF. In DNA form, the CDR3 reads TGTGCCAGCAGTTTCCCGCAGGGATCAGAATGGGTCACCGGGGAGCTGTTTTTT.